This T cell receptor beta chain was sequenced during a study of shared clonotypes between healthy human individuals. Several immunoSEQ plates received, in even portions, the genomic DNA of each subset. For unsorted PBMC, approximately 300 ng DNA per replicate equaled some 32,000 T cell genomes. Clones were sequenced by immunoSEQ multiplex PCR, and TCRdb holds only the in-frame ones, with some missing. Of about 490,000 clones in the sample, about 84% were seen once. In the case of this clone: Antigen: not known.

The CDR3 has 12 amino acids. V dropped 4 bases and J dropped 7 bases, with 10 bases sitting between them. Germline V gene data show CDR1 as KGHSH and CDR2 as LQKENI. Donors were healthy HIV-negative adults without recently reported acute infections or vaccinations. Findings and limits, study-wide: The low donor count limited represented genetic and exposure-history diversity.

The clonotype originates from a woman aged 40-49 years in good health. Some clones in this sample may be carry-over from other donors' samples. The chain has TRBV18 and TRBJ1-1; no firm D call. Sequencing used PBMCs. CDR3 DNA: TGTGCCAGCTCACGGGAGAGCGGTGAAGCTTTCTTT. It specifies CASSRESGEAFF.